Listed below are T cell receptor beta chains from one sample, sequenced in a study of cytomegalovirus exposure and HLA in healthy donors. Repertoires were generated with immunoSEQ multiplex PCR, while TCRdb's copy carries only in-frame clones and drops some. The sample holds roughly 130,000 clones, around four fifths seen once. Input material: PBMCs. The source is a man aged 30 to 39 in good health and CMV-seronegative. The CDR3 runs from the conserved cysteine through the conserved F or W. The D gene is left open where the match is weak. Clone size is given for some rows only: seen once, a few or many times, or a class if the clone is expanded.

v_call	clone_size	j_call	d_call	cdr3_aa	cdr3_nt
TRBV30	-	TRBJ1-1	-	CAWSVLGRQNTEAFF	TGTGCCTGGAGTGTACTCGGCAGGCAGAACACTGAAGCTTTCTTT
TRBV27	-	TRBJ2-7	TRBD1	CASRTPRGQSYEQYF	TGTGCCAGCAGGACCCCCAGGGGGCAATCCTACGAGCAGTACTTC
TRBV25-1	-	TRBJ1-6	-	CATSLGRFGINSPLHF	TGTGCCACCTCACTCGGGAGGTTTGGGATTAATTCCCCCCTCCACTTT
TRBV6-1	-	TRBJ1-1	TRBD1	CASSEYPNRGMNTEAFF	TGTGCCAGCAGTGAATACCCCAACAGGGGGATGAACACTGAAGCTTTCTTT
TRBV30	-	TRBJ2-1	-	CAWKPGGNEQFF	TGTGCCTGGAAACCGGGCGGGAATGAGCAGTTCTTC
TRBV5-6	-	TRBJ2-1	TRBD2	CASSLEYASGYNEQFF	TGTGCCAGCAGCTTGGAGTACGCTAGCGGATACAATGAGCAGTTCTTC
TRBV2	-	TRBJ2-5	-	CASSEAVTVRMGTQYF	TGTGCCAGCAGTGAAGCGGTGACAGTAAGAATGGGGACCCAGTACTTC
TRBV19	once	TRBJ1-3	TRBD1	CASSSRTGTGNTIYF	TGTGCCAGTAGTAGCCGGACAGGGACTGGAAACACCATATATTTT
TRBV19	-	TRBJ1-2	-	CASTSAGGRGAYGYTF	TGTGCCAGTACCTCCGCGGGGGGCAGGGGTGCTTATGGCTACACCTTC
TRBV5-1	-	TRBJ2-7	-	CASSSGVTGNSYEQYF	TGCGCCAGCAGCTCTGGAGTAACAGGGAACTCCTACGAGCAGTACTTC
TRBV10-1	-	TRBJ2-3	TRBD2	CASSMISGRAADTQYF	TGCGCCAGCTCTATGATTAGCGGGAGGGCAGCAGATACGCAGTATTTT
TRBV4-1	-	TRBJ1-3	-	CASSQGSGLAAGNTIYF	TGCGCCAGCAGCCAAGGGTCAGGGTTAGCGGCTGGAAACACCATATATTTT
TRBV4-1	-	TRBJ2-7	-	CASSHPFTYEQYF	TGCGCCAGCAGCCACCCCTTTACCTACGAGCAGTACTTC
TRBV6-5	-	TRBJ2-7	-	CASSYLSGAEQYF	TGTGCCAGCAGTTACTTGTCAGGGGCGGAGCAGTACTTC